This T cell receptor (beta chain) derives from a study of cytomegalovirus exposure and HLA in healthy donors. Regarding the study as a whole: Among the sequence variants, a highly shared cluster was likely an artifact of sequencing. High sensitivity and specificity were reportedly achieved when the classifier diagnosed cytomegalovirus status. It was confirmed in vitro that three of the CMV-associated chains were specific for CMV antigens.

Germline V gives CDR1 GTSNPN, CDR2 SVGIG (reference sequence). The CDR3 is made up of 12 amino acids. V shed 1 base and J shed 4 bases, with 7 bases lying between them. The PCR ran on 60 Vbeta and 13 Jbeta primers. The repertoire was sequenced with immunoSEQ multiplex PCR; TCRdb's copy has only in-frame clones and lacks some. Of some 140,000 clones detected, roughly 77% appear once; the ten largest clones hold 7.5% to 9%. Of note for this clone: The antigen is undetermined.

This TCR came from a man aged 30-40 years in good health and CMV-seropositive. The sequenced sample consisted of PBMCs. The chain uses TRBV30 and TRBJ2-5, with D possibly TRBD1 on 6 matching bases. The CDR3 bases are TGTGCCTGGAGTGGAGGGGGAGAGACCCAGTACTTC. Encoded protein: CAWSGGGETQYF. The variable domain in full, with the rest retrieved from reference TRBV30 and TRBJ2-5, is SQTIHQWPATLVQPVGSPLSLECTVEGTSNPNLYWYRQAAGRGLQLLFYSVGIGQISSEVPQNLSASRPQDRQFILSSKKLLLSDSGFYLCAWSGGGETQYFGPGTRLLVL.